The 17 T cell receptor beta chains below come from one sample, sequenced in a study of blood T cell repertoires in COVID-19. Profiled with immunoSEQ multiplex PCR; TCRdb holds only in-frame clones, not every one. The sample yields 100,000 to 120,000 clones, approximately 82% seen once. Source material: peripheral blood. The source is a woman older than 75 with acute or convalescent COVID-19.

This clone was counted a few times. V is TRBV10-1 and J is TRBJ1-2; D gene unclear. From germline, CDR1 is WNHNN and CDR2 SYGVQD (reference sequence). V lost 3 bases to trimming and J lost 2 bases, with 7 bases between them. The CDR3 has 13 residues. The DNA for the CDR3 is TGCGCCAGCAGTGACACCGGGAACTATGGCTACACCTTC. Translation gives CASSDTGNYGYTF.

This rearrangement joins TRBV4-1 to TRBJ2-4; D gene ambiguous. CDR1 is MGHRA and CDR2 is YSYEKL in the germline V gene. There are 16 residues in the CDR3. Trimming shortened V by 7 bases and J by 2 bases, and 18 bases separated the two germline ends. CDR3 amino acids: CASTSSTTLSKNIQYF. In DNA, the CDR3 is TGCGCCAGCACCTCAAGCACCACCCTTTCCAAAAACATTCAGTACTTC.

The chain carries TRBV11-2 and TRBJ2-7; D is unclear. The length of the CDR3 is 12 residues. The germline CDR1 and CDR2 sequences are SGHAT and FQNNGV. Trimming took off 4 bases at V and 5 bases at J, with 9 bases between the two ends. CDR3 protein: CASSSPGNEQYF. CDR3 coding DNA: TGTGCCAGCAGCTCCCCGGGTAACGAGCAGTACTTC.

The rearrangement uses TRBV6-5 and TRBJ1-6; the match to TRBD1 covers 9 bases. The CDR3 is made up of 15 amino acids. The V and J ends lost 2 bases and 7 bases, in that order; junction bases with no gene match: 3. Germline V gives CDR1 MNHEY, CDR2 SVGAGI. CDR3 sequence (DNA): TGTGCCAGCAGTTACATCGGACAGGGGAATTCACCCCTCCACTTT. It specifies CASSYIGQGNSPLHF.

This clone was counted once. The gene calls are TRBV18 and TRBJ2-7; no reliable D call. This CDR3 has 11 amino acids. V lost 6 bases to trimming and J lost 4 bases, with 7 bases between them. Germline lookup yields CDR1 KGHSH and CDR2 LQKENI. Here the CDR3 reads CASSPQYEQYF. The CDR3, as DNA: TGTGCCAGCTCCCCCCAGTACGAGCAGTACTTC.

The chain links TRBV5-5 to TRBJ2-1; D is perhaps TRBD2 (6 bases). The germline CDR1 and CDR2 sequences are SGHKS and YYEKEE (reference sequence). Trimming shortened V by 4 bases and J by 8 bases, and 16 bases separated the two germline ends. The CDR3 contains 14 residues. Written as DNA, the CDR3 is TGTGCCAGCAGCCCTATCCTTGGGGAGGATGAGCAGTTCTTC. It yields the protein CASSPILGEDEQFF.

This clone showed up just a few times. The V call is TRBV2, the J call TRBJ1-5; D is undetermined. This CDR3 spans 14 amino acids. In germline, CDR1 is SNHLY, CDR2 FYNNEI. Trimming removed 4 bases at V and 0 bases at J, with 7 bases between. The CDR3 DNA sequence: TGTGCCAGCAGTGTGCAGGCTAGCAATCAGCCCCAGCATTTT. This encodes CASSVQASNQPQHF.

For this clone: Other DNA sequences in this specimen translate into the identical CDR3. The rearrangement uses TRBV7-9 and TRBJ2-5; D gene ambiguous. The V gene lost 3 bases and the J gene lost 4 bases, with 3 bases spanning the gap. The CDR3 covers 11 residues. CDR1 and CDR2 (germline): SEHNR, FQNEAQ (reference sequence). CDR3: CASSFLETQYF. In DNA, the CDR3 is TGTGCCAGCAGCTTCTTAGAGACCCAGTACTTC.

The chain is built from TRBV19 and TRBJ1-6; D gene ambiguous. V dropped 7 bases and J dropped 10 bases, with 11 bases sitting between them. The CDR3 length is 12 residues. CDR1 is LNHDA and CDR2 is SQIVND in the germline V gene (reference sequence). The CDR3 protein is CASNWRNSPLHF. CDR3 bases: TGTGCCAGTAATTGGAGGAACTCACCCCTCCACTTT.

The CDR3 spells CASRGAGNLEQFF. Written as DNA, the CDR3 is TGTGCCAGCAGAGGAGCGGGGAACCTTGAGCAGTTCTTC. The chain joins TRBV14 to TRBJ2-1, with 7 bases that match TRBD2. The germline CDR1 and CDR2 sequences are SGHDN and FVKESK. The CDR3 covers 13 residues. Trimming removed 6 bases from V and 9 bases from J; junction bases left unmatched: 8.

CDR3 bases: TGTGCCAGCAGGCGGGACAGTGGGGACGGGGAGCTGTTTTTT. Its translation: CASRRDSGDGELFF. The chain combines TRBV2 with TRBJ2-2, with TRBD1 as a possible D gene (7 bases). The CDR3 is made up of 14 amino acids. V lost 6 bases, J lost 7 bases, and 15 bases lay in between. Per the germline V gene, CDR1 is SNHLY and CDR2 is FYNNEI.

This clone appeared many times. The genes are TRBV3-1 (or the pseudogene TRBV3-2) and TRBJ2-1; 9 bases agree with TRBD2. Germline V gives CDR1 LGHDT, CDR2 YNNKEL (reference sequence). Unmatched junction bases numbered 9, after V lost 3 bases and J lost 3 bases. This CDR3 is 17 amino acids long. The CDR3, as DNA: TGTGCCAGCAGCCAGAGCCTAGCGGGACCCGACTACAATGAGCAGTTCTTC. This translates into CASSQSLAGPDYNEQFF.

In its sample, this clone was seen once. The V call is TRBV3-1 (or the pseudogene TRBV3-2), the J call TRBJ1-5, with 7 bases lining up with TRBD1. J was trimmed by 1 base and V by 1 base; bases with no gene match: 7. Germline assignment: CDR1 LGHDT and CDR2 YNNKEL (reference sequence). CDR3 size: 17 residues. Written as DNA, the CDR3 is TGTGCCAGCAGCCAAGGCCTACCGGGACAGAGCAATCAGCCCCAGCATTTT. It yields the protein CASSQGLPGQSNQPQHF.

This chain links TRBV5-1 with TRBJ2-1, with 9 bases fitting TRBD2. CDR1 and CDR2 (germline): SGHRS, YFSETQ. This CDR3 comprises 19 residues. J gave up 1 base and V 7 bases, and 18 bases lay outside the gene matches. CDR3: CASWVGTRGGAGSYNEQFF. CDR3 coding DNA: TGCGCCAGCTGGGTGGGGACTCGCGGGGGGGCCGGGTCCTACAATGAGCAGTTCTTC.

The rearrangement uses TRBV12-3 or TRBV12-4 and TRBJ1-2; 7 nucleotides match TRBD1. The V and J ends lost 6 bases and 9 bases, in that order; junction bases with no gene match: 10. The CDR3 has 13 amino acids. The CDR3 loop is CASSPLGTARYTF. In DNA, the CDR3 is TGTGCCAGCAGCCCCCTCGGGACAGCCCGCTACACCTTC.

The chain carries TRBV5-1 and TRBJ2-1; tentatively, D is TRBD1 (7 bases). The V gene lost 2 bases and the J gene lost 4 bases, with 13 bases spanning the gap. The CDR3 loop spans 15 amino acids. Germline values: CDR1 SGHRS, CDR2 YFSETQ. The CDR3 region has the DNA TGCGCCAGCAGCTTTTCAGGGGGAGGTTACAATGAGCAGTTCTTC. Translating it yields CASSFSGGGYNEQFF.

The chain links TRBV18 to TRBJ1-4; 8 positions agree with TRBD1. V lost 1 base and J lost 2; bases outside the gene matches: 3. The CDR3 loop spans 16 amino acids. Germline assignment: CDR1 KGHSH and CDR2 LQKENI. CDR3 protein: CASSPRQGATNEKLFF. The CDR3 nucleotides are TGTGCCAGCTCACCACGGCAGGGGGCCACTAATGAAAAACTGTTTTTT.